The 3 T cell receptor beta chains listed next were all sequenced from one sample in a study of blood T cells in healthy people across ages. Sample-barcoded 5' priming and a J-beta primer mix drove a second PCR of roughly 7 to 11 cycles. TCRdb re-analysed the 5' RACE reads in MiXCR, keeping a single row per CDR3 protein. The data hold about 640,000 distinct CDR3 sequences, with approximately 40% observed a single time. The sample consisted of blood. These receptor sequences come from a man older than 75 in good health.

The rearrangement links TRBV4-3 to TRBJ2-1, with unresolved D. The germline V gene encodes CDR1 LGHNA and CDR2 YSLEER. CDR3 length equals 14 residues. V was shortened by 2 bases and J by 3 bases, with 8 bases between the two germline ends. The CDR3 nucleotides read TGCGCCAGCAGCCAATTCAAGAACTACAATGAGCAGTTCTTC. It translates to CASSQFKNYNEQFF.

There are many counts of this clonotype. V gene TRBV20-1 combines with J gene TRBJ2-7; D not certain. Germline V gene data show CDR1 as DFQATT and CDR2 as SNEGSKA (reference sequence). Trimming left V 6 bases short and J 2 bases short, with 17 bases between. This CDR3 is 14 amino acids long. CDR3 protein: CSAPKGGSAYEQYF. The DNA of the CDR3 is TGCAGTGCCCCCAAGGGCGGATCTGCCTACGAGCAGTACTTC.

The chain joins TRBV4-1 to TRBJ2-5, with 7 bases matching TRBD1. J was trimmed by 4 bases and V by 4 bases; bases with no gene match: 6. The germline CDR1 and CDR2 sequences are MGHRA and YSYEKL. The CDR3 is 14 amino acids. The CDR3 is CASSPGGSGETQYF. The CDR3 DNA is TGCGCCAGCAGCCCAGGGGGTTCTGGAGAGACCCAGTACTTC.